This T cell receptor (beta chain) originates from a study of HIV-infected patients and healthy controls. CDR3 size: 13 residues. Germline CDR1 reads PRHDT; CDR2 reads FYEKMQ (reference sequence). J gave up 6 bases and V 5 bases, and 6 bases lay outside the gene matches. Via MiXCR, TCRdb re-called the 5' RACE reads, giving one row per CDR3 protein. Of roughly 20,000 distinct CDR3 sequences in the sample, 15% to 20% are singletons; the top ten hold around 24%. The sequenced sample was CD8+ T cells from blood. The rearrangement links TRBV13 to TRBJ1-2; 7 bases fit TRBD1. The clonotype was recovered from a human donor in good health. The CDR3 spells CASSERDSDGYTF. CDR3 coding DNA: TGTGCCAGCAGCGAGAGGGACAGCGATGGCTACACCTTC.